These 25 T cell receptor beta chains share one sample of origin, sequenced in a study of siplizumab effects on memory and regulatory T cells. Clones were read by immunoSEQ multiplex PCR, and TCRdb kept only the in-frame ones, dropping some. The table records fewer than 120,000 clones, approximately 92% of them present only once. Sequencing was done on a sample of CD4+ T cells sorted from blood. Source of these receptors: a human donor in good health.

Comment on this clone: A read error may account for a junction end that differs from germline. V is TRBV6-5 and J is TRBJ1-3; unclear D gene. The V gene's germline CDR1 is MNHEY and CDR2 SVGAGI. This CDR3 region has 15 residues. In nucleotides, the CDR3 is TGTGCCAGCAGTTACTCGAGCGCCTCTCGAAACACCATATATTTT. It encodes CASSYSSASRNTIYF.

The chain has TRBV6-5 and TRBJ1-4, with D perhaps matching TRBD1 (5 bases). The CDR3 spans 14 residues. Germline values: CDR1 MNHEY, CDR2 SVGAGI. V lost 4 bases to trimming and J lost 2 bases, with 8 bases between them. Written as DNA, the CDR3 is TGTGCCAGCAGTTCGACAGTTACTAATGAAAAACTGTTTTTT. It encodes CASSSTVTNEKLFF.

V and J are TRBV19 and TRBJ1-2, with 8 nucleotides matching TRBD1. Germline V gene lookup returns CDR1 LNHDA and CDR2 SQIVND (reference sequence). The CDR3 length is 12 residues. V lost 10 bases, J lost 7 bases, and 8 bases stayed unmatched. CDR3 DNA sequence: TGTGCCACCAAGGGACAGGTGGCTGGCTACACCTTC. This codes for CATKGQVAGYTF.

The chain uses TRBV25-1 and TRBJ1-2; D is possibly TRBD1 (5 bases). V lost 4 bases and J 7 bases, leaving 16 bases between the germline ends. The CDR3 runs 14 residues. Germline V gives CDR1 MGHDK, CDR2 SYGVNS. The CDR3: CASSALSGGGGYTF. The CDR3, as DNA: TGTGCCAGCAGTGCCCTCTCGGGGGGTGGTGGCTACACCTTC.

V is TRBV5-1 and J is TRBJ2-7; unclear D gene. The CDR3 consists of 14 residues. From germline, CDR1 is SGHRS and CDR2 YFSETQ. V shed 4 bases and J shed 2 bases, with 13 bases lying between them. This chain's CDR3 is CASSPGDLAYEQYF. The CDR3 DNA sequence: TGCGCCAGCAGCCCCGGCGACTTGGCCTACGAGCAGTACTTC.

The DNA of the CDR3 is TGTGCCAGCAGTGAACATACAGGGGGCCCGAATGAGCAGTTCTTC. It is translated as CASSEHTGGPNEQFF. The chain employs TRBV6-1 and TRBJ2-1; TRBD1 agrees at 9 bases. J was trimmed by 7 bases and V by 2 bases; bases with no gene match: 6. The CDR3 extends over 15 amino acids. From germline, CDR1 is MNHNS and CDR2 SASEGT.

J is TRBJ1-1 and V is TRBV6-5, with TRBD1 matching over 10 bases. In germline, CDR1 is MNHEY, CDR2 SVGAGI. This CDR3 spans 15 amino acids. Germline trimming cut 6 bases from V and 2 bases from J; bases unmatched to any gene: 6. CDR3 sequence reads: CASSPTGGLNTEAFF. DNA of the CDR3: TGTGCCAGCAGCCCGACAGGGGGCTTAAACACTGAAGCTTTCTTT.

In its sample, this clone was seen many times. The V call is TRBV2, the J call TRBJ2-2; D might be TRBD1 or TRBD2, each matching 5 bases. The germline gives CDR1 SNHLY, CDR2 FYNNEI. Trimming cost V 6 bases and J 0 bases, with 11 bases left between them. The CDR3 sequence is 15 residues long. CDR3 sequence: CASRAGSTNTGELFF. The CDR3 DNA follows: TGTGCCAGCAGGGCAGGGAGTACGAACACCGGGGAGCTGTTTTTT. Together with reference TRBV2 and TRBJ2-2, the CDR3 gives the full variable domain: EPEVTQTPSHQVTQMGQEVILRCVPISNHLYFYWYRQILGQKVEFLVSFYNNEISEKSEIFDDQFSVERPDGSNFTLKIRSTKLEDSAMYFCASRAGSTNTGELFFGEGSRLTVL.

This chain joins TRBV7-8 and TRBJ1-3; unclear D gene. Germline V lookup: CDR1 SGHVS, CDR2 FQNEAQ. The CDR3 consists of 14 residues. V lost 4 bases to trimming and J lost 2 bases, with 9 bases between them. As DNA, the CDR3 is TGTGCCAGCAGCTCACCCGCTACTGGAAACACCATATATTTT. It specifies CASSSPATGNTIYF.

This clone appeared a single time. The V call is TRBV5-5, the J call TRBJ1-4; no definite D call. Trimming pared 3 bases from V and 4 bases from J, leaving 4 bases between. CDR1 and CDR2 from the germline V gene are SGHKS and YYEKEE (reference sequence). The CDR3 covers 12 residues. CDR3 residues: CASSSLNEKLFF. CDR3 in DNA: TGTGCCAGCAGCTCCCTTAATGAAAAACTGTTTTTT.

The CDR3 DNA reads TGCGCCAGCAGGGATTACGGGACGGATTCTTATGGCTACACCTTC. This sequence encodes CASRDYGTDSYGYTF. The chain employs TRBV23-1 and TRBJ1-2; TRBD1 is a possible D gene (5 bases). TRBV23-1 carries the ORF label, with uncertain function. The CDR3 loop spans 15 amino acids. Trimming removed 6 bases at V and 5 bases at J, with 19 bases between.

In DNA form, the CDR3 reads TGTGCCAGCAGACTGAGCGGGGGGAACACCGGGGAGCTGTTTTTT. Its protein product is CASRLSGGNTGELFF. The chain joins TRBV14 to TRBJ2-2, with TRBD2 identical over 8 bases. The length of the CDR3 is 15 residues. J lost 1 base, V lost 6 bases, and 4 bases had no gene match. Germline CDR1 is SGHDN and CDR2 is FVKESK. Drawing the rest from reference TRBV14 and TRBJ2-2, the complete variable domain is EAGVTQFPSHSVIEKGQTVTLRCDPISGHDNLYWYRRVMGKEIKFLLHFVKESKQDESGMPNNRFLAERTGGTYSTLKVQPAELEDSGVYFCASRLSGGNTGELFFGEGSRLTVL.

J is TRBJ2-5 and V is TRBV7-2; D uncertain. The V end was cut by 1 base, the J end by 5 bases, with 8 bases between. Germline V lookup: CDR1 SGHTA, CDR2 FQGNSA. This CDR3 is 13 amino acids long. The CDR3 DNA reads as TGTGCCAGCAGCTTAGGCGGCGTGGAGACCCAGTACTTC. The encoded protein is CASSLGGVETQYF.

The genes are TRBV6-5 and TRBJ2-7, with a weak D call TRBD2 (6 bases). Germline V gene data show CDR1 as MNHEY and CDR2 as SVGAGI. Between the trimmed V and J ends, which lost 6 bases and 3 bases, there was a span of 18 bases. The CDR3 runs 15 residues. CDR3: CASSRDGLQRYEQYF. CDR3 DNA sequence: TGTGCCAGCAGCCGGGACGGACTACAACGCTACGAGCAGTACTTC.

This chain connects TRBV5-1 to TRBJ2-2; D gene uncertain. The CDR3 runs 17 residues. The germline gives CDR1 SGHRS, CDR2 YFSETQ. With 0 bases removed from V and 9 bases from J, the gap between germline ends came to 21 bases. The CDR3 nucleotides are TGCGCCAGCAGCTTGGCCCATTCAGGACGGCCTCCTCGGGAGCTGTTTTTT. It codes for CASSLAHSGRPPRELFF. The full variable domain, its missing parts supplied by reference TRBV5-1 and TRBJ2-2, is KAGVTQTPRYLIKTRGQQVTLSCSPISGHRSVSWYQQTPGQGLQFLFEYFSETQRNKGNFPGRFSGRQFSNSRSEMNVSTLELGDSALYLCASSLAHSGRPPRELFFGEGSRLTVL.

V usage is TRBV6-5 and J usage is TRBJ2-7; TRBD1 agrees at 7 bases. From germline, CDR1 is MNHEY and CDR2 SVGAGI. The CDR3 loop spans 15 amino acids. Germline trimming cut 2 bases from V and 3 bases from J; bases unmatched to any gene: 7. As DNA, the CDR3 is TGTGCCAGCAGTTACGTTCTGGGACAGAACTACGAGCAGTACTTC. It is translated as CASSYVLGQNYEQYF.

CDR3 nucleotides: TGTGCCAGCAGCCCGACAGGATCTGGAAACACCATATATTTT. This gives the protein CASSPTGSGNTIYF. The chain is built from TRBV6-6 and TRBJ1-3; perhaps TRBD1 as D (6 bases). The CDR3 consists of 14 residues. Trimming stripped 6 bases from V and 1 base from J, with 10 bases between. Germline V gene sequence: CDR1 MNHNY, CDR2 SVGAGI (reference sequence).

CDR3 amino acids: CASSLATGGVTEAFF. Here the CDR3 DNA reads TGCGCCAGCAGCTTGGCCACAGGGGGCGTAACTGAAGCTTTCTTT. The chain joins TRBV5-1 to TRBJ1-1; 9 bases line up with TRBD1. The V gene end was trimmed by 0 bases and the J gene end by 5 bases; junction bases not matched to a gene: 5. The CDR3 is made up of 15 amino acids. Per the germline V gene, CDR1 is SGHRS and CDR2 is YFSETQ.

DNA of the CDR3: TGCGCCAGCGGAATGTATTTAGCCACTGAAGCTTTCTTT. Encoded protein: CASGMYLATEAFF. The V gene is TRBV5-1, the J gene TRBJ1-1, with D unresolved. The ends were cut back, 7 bases at V and 4 bases at J, with 14 bases in the middle. Germline lookup yields CDR1 SGHRS and CDR2 YFSETQ. CDR3 length: 13 residues.

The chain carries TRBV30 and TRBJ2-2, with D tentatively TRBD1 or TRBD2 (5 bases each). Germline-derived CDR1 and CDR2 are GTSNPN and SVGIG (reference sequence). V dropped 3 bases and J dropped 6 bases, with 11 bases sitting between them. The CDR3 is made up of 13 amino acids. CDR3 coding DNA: TGTGCCTGGAGCAGGGTGGAGGCCGGGGAGCTGTTTTTT. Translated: CAWSRVEAGELFF.

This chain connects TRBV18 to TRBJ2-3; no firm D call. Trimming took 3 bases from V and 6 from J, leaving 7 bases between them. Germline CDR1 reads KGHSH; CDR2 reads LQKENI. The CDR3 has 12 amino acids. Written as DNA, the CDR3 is TGTGCCAGCTCACCCCAAGTCGATACGCAGTATTTT. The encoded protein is CASSPQVDTQYF.

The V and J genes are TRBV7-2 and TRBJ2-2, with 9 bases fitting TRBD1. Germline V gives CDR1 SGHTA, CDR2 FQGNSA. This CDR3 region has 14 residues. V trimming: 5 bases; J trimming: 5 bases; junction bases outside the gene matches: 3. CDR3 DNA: TGTGCCAGCAGCGTGGACAGGGGAACCGGGGAGCTGTTTTTT. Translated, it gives CASSVDRGTGELFF.

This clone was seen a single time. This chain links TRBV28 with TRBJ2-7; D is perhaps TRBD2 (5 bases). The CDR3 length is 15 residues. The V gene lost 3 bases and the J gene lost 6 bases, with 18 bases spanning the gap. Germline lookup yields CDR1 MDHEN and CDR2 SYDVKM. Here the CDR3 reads CASSFLATGGSEQYF. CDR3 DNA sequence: TGTGCCAGCAGTTTCCTTGCCACCGGCGGGTCCGAGCAGTACTTC.

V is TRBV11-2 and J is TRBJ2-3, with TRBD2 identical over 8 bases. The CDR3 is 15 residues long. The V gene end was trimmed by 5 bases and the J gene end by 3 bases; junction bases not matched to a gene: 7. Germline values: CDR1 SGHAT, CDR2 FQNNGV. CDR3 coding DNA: TGTGCCAGCAGCGCAAGCGGGAGTAGTACAGATACGCAGTATTTT. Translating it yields CASSASGSSTDTQYF.

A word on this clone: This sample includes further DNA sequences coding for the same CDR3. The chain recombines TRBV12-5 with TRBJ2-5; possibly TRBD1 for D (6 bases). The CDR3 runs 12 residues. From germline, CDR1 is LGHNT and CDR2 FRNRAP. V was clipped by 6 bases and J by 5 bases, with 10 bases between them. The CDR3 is CASGLTGETQYF. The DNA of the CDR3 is TGTGCTAGTGGCCTCACAGGGGAGACCCAGTACTTC.